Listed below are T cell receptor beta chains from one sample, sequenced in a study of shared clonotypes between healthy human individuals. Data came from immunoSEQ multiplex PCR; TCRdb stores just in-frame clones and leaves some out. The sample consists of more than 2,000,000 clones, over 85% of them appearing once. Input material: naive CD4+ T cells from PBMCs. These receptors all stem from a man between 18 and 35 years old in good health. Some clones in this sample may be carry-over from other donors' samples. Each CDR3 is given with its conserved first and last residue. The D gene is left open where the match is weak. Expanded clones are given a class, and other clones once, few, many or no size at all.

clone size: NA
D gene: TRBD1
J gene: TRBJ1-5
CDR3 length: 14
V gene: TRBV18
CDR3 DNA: TGTGCCAGCCAAGGACAGGGGGGTAGTCAGCCCCAGCATTTT
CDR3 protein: CASQGQGGSQPQHF

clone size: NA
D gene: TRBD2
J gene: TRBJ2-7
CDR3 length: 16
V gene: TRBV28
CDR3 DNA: TGTGCCAGCAGGGGACTAGCGGGAGGCTCCTCCTACGAGCAGTACTTC
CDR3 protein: CASRGLAGGSSYEQYF

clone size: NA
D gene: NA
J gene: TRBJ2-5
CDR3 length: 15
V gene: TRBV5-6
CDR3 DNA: TGTGCCAGCAGCGGTAAGACAGAGGCGTGGGAGACCCAGTACTTC
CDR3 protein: CASSGKTEAWETQYF

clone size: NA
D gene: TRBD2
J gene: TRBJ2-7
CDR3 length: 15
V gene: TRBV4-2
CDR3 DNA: TGTGCCAGCAGCCTTGGACTAGCGGGAGTAGATGAGCAGTACTTC
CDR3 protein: CASSLGLAGVDEQYF

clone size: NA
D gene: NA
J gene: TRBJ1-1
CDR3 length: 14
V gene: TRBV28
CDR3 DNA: TGTGCCAGCAGTCCCGTTGGGGGCCACACTGAAGCTTTCTTT
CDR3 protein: CASSPVGGHTEAFF

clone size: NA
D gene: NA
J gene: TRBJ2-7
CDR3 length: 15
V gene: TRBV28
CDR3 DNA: TGTGCCAGCAGTTCCGGAAGCGGGCCGGTGTACGAGCAGTACTTC
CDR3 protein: CASSSGSGPVYEQYF

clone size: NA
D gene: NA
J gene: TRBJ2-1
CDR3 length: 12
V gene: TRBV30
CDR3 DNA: TGTGCCTGGAGTAGGGCCAGCCCTGAGCAGTTCTTC
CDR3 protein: CAWSRASPEQFF

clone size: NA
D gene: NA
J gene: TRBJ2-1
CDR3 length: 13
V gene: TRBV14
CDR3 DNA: TGTGCCAGCAGCCAAGCCCTCCACAATGAGCAGTTCTTC
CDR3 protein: CASSQALHNEQFF

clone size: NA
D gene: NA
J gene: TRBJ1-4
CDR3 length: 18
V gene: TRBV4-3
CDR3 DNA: TGCGCCAGCAGCCAAGGCCCCAGGGCGGGTTCAACTAATGAAAAACTGTTTTTT
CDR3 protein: CASSQGPRAGSTNEKLFF

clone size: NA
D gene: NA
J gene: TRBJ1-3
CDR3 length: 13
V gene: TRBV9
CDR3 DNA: TGTGCCAGCGGGGGGAACTCTGGAAACACCATATATTTT
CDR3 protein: CASGGNSGNTIYF

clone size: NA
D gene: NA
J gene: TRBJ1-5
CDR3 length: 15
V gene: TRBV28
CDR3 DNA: TGTGCCAGCAGCCTGGCGTACAGGGATAATCAGCCCCAGCATTTT
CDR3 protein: CASSLAYRDNQPQHF

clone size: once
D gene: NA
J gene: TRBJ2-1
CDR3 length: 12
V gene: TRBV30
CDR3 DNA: TGTGCCTGGAGCAACTTCTCGCGGTGGGAGTTCTTC
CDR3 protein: CAWSNFSRWEFF

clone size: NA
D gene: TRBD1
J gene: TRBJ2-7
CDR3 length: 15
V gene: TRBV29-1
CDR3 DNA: TGCAGCGTTGAAGATCGCGGACAGGGGGCCTACGAGCAGTACTTC
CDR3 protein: CSVEDRGQGAYEQYF

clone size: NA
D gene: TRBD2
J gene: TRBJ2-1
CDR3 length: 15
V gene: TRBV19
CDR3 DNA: TGTGCCAGTAGTATAGTAAGCGGGAGGGGCAATGAGCAGTTCTTC
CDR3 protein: CASSIVSGRGNEQFF

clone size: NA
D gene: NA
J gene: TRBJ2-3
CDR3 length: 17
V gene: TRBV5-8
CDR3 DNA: TGTGCCAGCAGCCTGAAAAGGGGACCGAAATCCACAGATACGCAGTATTTT
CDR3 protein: CASSLKRGPKSTDTQYF

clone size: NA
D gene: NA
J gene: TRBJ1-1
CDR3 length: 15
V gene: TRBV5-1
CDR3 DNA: TGCGCCAGCAGGCCAAAGCCGGGGGGCTTCACTGAAGCTTTCTTT
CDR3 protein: CASRPKPGGFTEAFF

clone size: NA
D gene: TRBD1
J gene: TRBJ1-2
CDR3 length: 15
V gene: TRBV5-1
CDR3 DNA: TGCGCCAGCAGCCCCCGACAGGGAACGAACTATGGCTACACCTTC
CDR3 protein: CASSPRQGTNYGYTF

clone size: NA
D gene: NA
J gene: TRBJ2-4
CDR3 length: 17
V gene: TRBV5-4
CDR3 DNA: TGTGCCAGCAGCGCTGGGGGCAGGGGTGAGGGCAAAAACATTCAGTACTTC
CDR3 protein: CASSAGGRGEGKNIQYF

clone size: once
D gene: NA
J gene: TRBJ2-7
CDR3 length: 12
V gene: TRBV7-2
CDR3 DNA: TGTGCCAGCAGCTTAACCACCACAGCGCAGTACTTC
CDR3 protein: CASSLTTTAQYF

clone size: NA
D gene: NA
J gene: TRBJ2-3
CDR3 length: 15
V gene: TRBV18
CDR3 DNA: TGTGCCAGCTCATCGGACACCTCGAGGGCAGATACGCAGTATTTT
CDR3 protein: CASSSDTSRADTQYF